These 13 T cell receptor beta chains originate from one sample sequenced in a study of cytomegalovirus exposure and HLA in healthy donors. The PCR employed 60 Vbeta primers together with 13 Jbeta primers. TCRdb's table, derived via immunoSEQ multiplex PCR, lists solely in-frame clones and lacks some. The sample holds about 130,000 clones, more than 70% seen once. Sequencing input: PBMCs. The receptor source for this set is a man in his fifties in good health and CMV-seropositive.

The V call is TRBV4-1, the J call TRBJ2-7; D is uncertain. Trimming removed 1 base at V and 7 bases at J, with 11 bases between. Looked up from germline, CDR1 is MGHRA and CDR2 is YSYEKL. This CDR3 has 13 amino acids. The CDR3 loop is CASSQASSAEQYF. The CDR3 DNA is TGCGCCAGCAGCCAAGCGTCCTCCGCGGAGCAGTACTTC.

The chain carries TRBV6-4 and TRBJ1-1, with 7 bases that match TRBD1. There are 14 residues in the CDR3. Germline V lookup: CDR1 MRHNA, CDR2 SNTAGT. Germline trimming cut 6 bases from V and 5 bases from J; bases unmatched to any gene: 9. The CDR3, as DNA: TGTGCCAGCAGGGAAGGGGGCGGAGGGACTGAAGCTTTCTTT. Encoded protein: CASREGGGGTEAFF.

The chain couples TRBV4-3 to TRBJ2-5; a possible D gene is TRBD2 (6 bases). Gene TRBJ2-7 matches the end of the DNA better, so the J call may be wrong. Germline V CDR1 and CDR2: LGHNA, YSLEER. The CDR3 loop spans 14 amino acids. The CDR3 DNA reads TGCGCCAGCAGCCAAGACGGGAGTGACTACGAGCAGTACTTC. It encodes CASSQDGSDYEQYF.

The genes are TRBV4-2 and TRBJ2-2; D might be TRBD1 (7 bases). Germline V gene sequence: CDR1 LGHNA, CDR2 YNFKEQ. With 6 bases removed from V and 0 bases from J, the gap between germline ends came to 14 bases. The CDR3 runs 16 residues. CDR3 sequence (DNA): TGTGCCAGCAGTCCAGTCAGGGGGGCGAACACCGGGGAGCTGTTTTTT. Translation: CASSPVRGANTGELFF.

This chain joins TRBV12-2 and TRBJ2-2; TRBD2 reflects the table's D call only, with no check against the DNA. TRBV12-2 is classified as a pseudogene. This CDR3 comprises 14 residues. CDR3 nucleotides: TGTGCAAGTCGGTCCTGGGGGGTCGCCGGGGAGCTGTTTTTT. Encoded protein: CASRSWGVAGELFF.

The chain recombines TRBV19 with TRBJ2-3; D gene unclear. CDR1 and CDR2 from the germline V gene are LNHDA and SQIVND (reference sequence). Trimming shortened V by 6 bases and J by 0 bases, and 13 bases separated the two germline ends. The CDR3 is 15 amino acids. DNA of the CDR3: TGTGCCAGTAGGGCTCAGGAAACTAGCACAGATACGCAGTATTTT. Protein product: CASRAQETSTDTQYF.

The chain uses TRBV7-9 and TRBJ1-1; perhaps TRBD1 as D (5 bases). CDR1 and CDR2 (germline): SEHNR, FQNEAQ (reference sequence). The CDR3 has 14 amino acids. V was cut by 0 bases and J by 4 bases, with 9 bases left in between. CDR3 loop: CASSLAGVGTEAFF. The DNA of the CDR3 is TGTGCCAGCAGCTTAGCAGGGGTGGGCACTGAAGCTTTCTTT.

The rearrangement joins TRBV28 to TRBJ1-2; no clear D gene. Germline CDR1 is MDHEN and CDR2 is SYDVKM. V lost 5 bases and J 0 bases, leaving 4 bases between the germline ends. There are 12 residues in the CDR3. The CDR3 DNA is TGTGCCAGCAGTCTACCTAACTATGGCTACACCTTC. Amino acids: CASSLPNYGYTF.

The rearrangement links TRBV7-7 to TRBJ2-3, with 8 bases aligning to TRBD2. Germline-derived CDR1 and CDR2 are SSHAT and FNYEAQ (reference sequence). This CDR3 has 14 residues. After removal of 8 bases from V and 4 bases from J, the junction contained 8 bases not matched to a gene. CDR3 sequence (DNA): TGTGCCAGCTCCGGGGGGGCCGGGGCAGATACGCAGTATTTT. Translating it yields CASSGGAGADTQYF.

This chain links TRBV4-3 with TRBJ2-1; 9 bases are a match to TRBD2. Germline CDR1 and CDR2: LGHNA and YSLEER. The CDR3 is made up of 17 amino acids. J lost 5 bases, V lost 2 bases, and 10 bases had no gene match. The DNA of the CDR3 is TGCGCCAGCAGCCAAAATGGGTTAGCGGGGGTTAACAATGAGCAGTTCTTC. Translation gives CASSQNGLAGVNNEQFF.

V is TRBV7-7 and J is TRBJ2-1; the match to TRBD2 covers 7 bases. The CDR3 is 13 residues long. Germline CDR1 is SSHAT and CDR2 is FNYEAQ (reference sequence). Trimming at V came to 5 bases and at J to 10 bases, leaving 8 bases not matched to a gene. For the CDR3, the DNA is TGTGCCAGCAGCCCTTCAGCGGGGCAGGAGCAGTTCTTC. Translating it yields CASSPSAGQEQFF.

The chain joins TRBV28 to TRBJ1-2; TRBD1 is a possible D gene (5 bases). The germline CDR1 and CDR2 sequences are MDHEN and SYDVKM. The CDR3 has 13 amino acids. V shed 4 bases and J shed 5 bases, with 11 bases lying between them. In nucleotides, the CDR3 is TGTGCCAGCAGTTATCTCAGGGATTATGGCTACACCTTC. Translated, it gives CASSYLRDYGYTF.

This sequence joins TRBV7-2 and TRBJ1-1; no firm D call. Germline values: CDR1 SGHTA, CDR2 FQGNSA. V lost 5 bases to trimming and J lost 8 bases, with 15 bases between them. CDR3 length: 13 amino acids. CDR3 sequence: CASSLMGAREAFF. CDR3 nucleotide sequence: TGTGCCAGCAGCCTTATGGGAGCCAGAGAAGCTTTCTTT.